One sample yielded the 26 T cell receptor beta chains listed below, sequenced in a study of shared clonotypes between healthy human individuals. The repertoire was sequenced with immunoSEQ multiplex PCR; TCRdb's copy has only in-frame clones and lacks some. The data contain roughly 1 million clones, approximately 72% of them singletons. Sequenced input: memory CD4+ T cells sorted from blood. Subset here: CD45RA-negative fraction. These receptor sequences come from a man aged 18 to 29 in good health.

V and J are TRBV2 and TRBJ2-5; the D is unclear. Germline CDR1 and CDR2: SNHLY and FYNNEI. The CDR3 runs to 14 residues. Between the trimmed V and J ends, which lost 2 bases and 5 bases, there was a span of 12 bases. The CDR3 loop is CASSERAAAETQYF. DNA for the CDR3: TGTGCCAGCAGTGAACGGGCGGCGGCGGAGACCCAGTACTTC.

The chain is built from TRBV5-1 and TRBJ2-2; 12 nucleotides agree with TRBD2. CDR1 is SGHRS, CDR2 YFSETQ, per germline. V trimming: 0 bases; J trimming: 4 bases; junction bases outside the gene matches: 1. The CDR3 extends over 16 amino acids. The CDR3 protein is CASSLGTSGTTGELFF. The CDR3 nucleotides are TGCGCCAGCAGCTTGGGGACTAGCGGGACCACCGGGGAGCTGTTTTTT.

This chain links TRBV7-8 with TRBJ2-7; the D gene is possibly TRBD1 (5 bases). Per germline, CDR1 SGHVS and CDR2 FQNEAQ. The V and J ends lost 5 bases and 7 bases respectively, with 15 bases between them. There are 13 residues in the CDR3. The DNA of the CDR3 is TGTGCCAGCAGCAGAACCGACGGACAAGAGCAGTACTTC. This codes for CASSRTDGQEQYF.

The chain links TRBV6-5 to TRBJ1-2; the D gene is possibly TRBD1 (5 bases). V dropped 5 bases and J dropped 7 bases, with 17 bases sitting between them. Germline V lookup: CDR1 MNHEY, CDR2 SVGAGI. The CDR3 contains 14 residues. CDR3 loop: CASSRLPGAFGYTF. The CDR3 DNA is TGTGCCAGCAGTCGCCTCCCCGGGGCCTTTGGCTACACCTTC.

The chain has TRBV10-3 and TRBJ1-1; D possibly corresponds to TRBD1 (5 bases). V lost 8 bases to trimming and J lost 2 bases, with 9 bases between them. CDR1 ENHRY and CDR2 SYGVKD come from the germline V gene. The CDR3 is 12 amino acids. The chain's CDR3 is CAIQGSNTEAFF. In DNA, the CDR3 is TGTGCCATCCAGGGCTCCAACACTGAAGCTTTCTTT.

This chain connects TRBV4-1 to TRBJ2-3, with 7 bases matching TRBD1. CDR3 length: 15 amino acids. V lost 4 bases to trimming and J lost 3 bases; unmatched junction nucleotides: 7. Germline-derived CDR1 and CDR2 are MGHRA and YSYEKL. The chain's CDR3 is CASSPRQGWTDTQYF. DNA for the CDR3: TGCGCCAGCAGCCCCCGACAGGGATGGACAGATACGCAGTATTTT.

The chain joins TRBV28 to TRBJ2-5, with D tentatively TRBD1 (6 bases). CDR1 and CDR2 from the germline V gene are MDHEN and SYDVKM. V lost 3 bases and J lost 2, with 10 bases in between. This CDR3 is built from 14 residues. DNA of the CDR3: TGTGCCAGCAGTTTTGACAGGACGCAAGAGACCCAGTACTTC. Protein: CASSFDRTQETQYF.

Written as DNA, the CDR3 is TGTGCCAGCAGTGGGAACAGGGGACGGACTTTACAGTACGAGCAGTACTTC. Protein product: CASSGNRGRTLQYEQYF. The chain couples TRBV6-1 to TRBJ2-7, with TRBD1 identical over 7 bases. The CDR3 extends over 17 amino acids. In germline, CDR1 is MNHNS, CDR2 SASEGT. V lost 4 bases to trimming and J lost 4 bases; unmatched junction nucleotides: 16.

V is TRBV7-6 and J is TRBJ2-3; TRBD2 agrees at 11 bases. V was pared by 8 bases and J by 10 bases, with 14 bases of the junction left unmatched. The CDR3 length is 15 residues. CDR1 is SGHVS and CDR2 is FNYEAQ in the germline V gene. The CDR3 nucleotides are TGTGCCAGCGGACCCCATAGCGGGAGGGTTCTGGCGCAGTATTTT. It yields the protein CASGPHSGRVLAQYF.

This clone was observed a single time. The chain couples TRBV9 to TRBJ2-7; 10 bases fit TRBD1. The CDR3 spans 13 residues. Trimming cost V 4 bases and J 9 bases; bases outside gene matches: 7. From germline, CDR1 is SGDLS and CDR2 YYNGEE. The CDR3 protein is CASSSPGQGPQYF. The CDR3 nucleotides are TGTGCCAGCAGCTCCCCGGGACAGGGGCCGCAGTACTTC.

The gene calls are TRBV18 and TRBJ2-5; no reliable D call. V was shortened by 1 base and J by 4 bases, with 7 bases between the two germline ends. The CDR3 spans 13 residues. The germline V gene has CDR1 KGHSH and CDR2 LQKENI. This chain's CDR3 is CASSPLKGETQYF. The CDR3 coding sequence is TGTGCCAGCTCACCACTTAAGGGAGAGACCCAGTACTTC. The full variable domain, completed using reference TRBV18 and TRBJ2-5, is NAGVMQNPRHLVRRRGQEARLRCSPMKGHSHVYWYRQLPEEGLKFMVYLQKENIIDESGMPKERFSAEFPKEGPSILRIQQVVRGDSAAYFCASSPLKGETQYFGPGTRLLVL.

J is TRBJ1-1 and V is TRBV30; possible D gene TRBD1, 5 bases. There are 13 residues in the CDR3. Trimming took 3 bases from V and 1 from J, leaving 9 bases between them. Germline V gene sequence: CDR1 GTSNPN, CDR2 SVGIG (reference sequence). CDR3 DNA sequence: TGTGCCTGGAGGCGGGACGGGAACACTGAAGCTTTCTTT. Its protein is CAWRRDGNTEAFF.

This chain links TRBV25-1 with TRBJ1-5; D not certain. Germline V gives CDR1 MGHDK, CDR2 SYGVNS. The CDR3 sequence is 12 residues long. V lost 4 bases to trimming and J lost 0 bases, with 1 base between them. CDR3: CASSASNQPQHF. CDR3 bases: TGTGCCAGCAGTGCTAGCAATCAGCCCCAGCATTTT.

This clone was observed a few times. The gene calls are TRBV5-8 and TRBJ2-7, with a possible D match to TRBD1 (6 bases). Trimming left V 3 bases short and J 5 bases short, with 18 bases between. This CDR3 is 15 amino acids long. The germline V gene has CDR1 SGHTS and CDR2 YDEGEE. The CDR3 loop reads CASSSGVGRAHEQYF. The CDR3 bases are TGTGCCAGCAGCTCAGGGGTCGGCAGGGCCCACGAGCAGTACTTC.

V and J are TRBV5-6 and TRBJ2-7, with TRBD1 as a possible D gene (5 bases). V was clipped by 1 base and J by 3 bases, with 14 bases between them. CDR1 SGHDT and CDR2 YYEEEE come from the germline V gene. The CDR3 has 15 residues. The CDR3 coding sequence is TGTGCCAGCAGCTTGCGGCGGACACGCGACTACGAGCAGTACTTC. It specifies CASSLRRTRDYEQYF.

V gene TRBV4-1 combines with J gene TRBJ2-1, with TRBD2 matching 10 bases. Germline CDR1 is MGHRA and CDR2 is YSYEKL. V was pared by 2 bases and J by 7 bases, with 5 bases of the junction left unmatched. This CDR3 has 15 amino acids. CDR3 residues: CASSQSGLAVNEQFF. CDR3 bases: TGCGCCAGCAGCCAATCAGGACTAGCGGTAAATGAGCAGTTCTTC.

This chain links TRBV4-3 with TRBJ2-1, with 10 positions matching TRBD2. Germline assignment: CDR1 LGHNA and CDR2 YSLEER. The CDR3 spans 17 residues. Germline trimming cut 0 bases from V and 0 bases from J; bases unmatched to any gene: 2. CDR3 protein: CASSQEASGSSYNEQFF. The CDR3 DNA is TGCGCCAGCAGCCAAGAAGCTAGCGGGAGCTCCTACAATGAGCAGTTCTTC.

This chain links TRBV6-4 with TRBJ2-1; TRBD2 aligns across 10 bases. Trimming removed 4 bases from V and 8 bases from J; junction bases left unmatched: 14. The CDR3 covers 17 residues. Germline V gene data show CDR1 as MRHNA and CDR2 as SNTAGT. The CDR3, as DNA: TGTGCCAGCAGTGTAAACCCCGCTAGCGGGAGTGGCCATGAGCAGTTCTTC. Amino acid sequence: CASSVNPASGSGHEQFF.

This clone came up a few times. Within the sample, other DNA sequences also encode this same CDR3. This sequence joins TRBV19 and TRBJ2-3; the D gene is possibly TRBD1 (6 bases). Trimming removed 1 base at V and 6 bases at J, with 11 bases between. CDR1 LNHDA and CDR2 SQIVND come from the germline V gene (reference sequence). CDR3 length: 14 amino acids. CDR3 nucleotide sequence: TGTGCCAGTAGTATAGGTGGGGGCAAGGATACGCAGTATTTT. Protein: CASSIGGGKDTQYF.

CDR3 bases: TGTGCCAGCAGTGCCGTTAGCGGGGGGTGGCAAGAGACCCAGTACTTC. Amino acids: CASSAVSGGWQETQYF. V and J are TRBV2 and TRBJ2-5, with 10 bases aligning to TRBD2. CDR3 length equals 16 residues. The germline V gene has CDR1 SNHLY and CDR2 FYNNEI. J lost 2 bases, V lost 4 bases, and 7 bases had no gene match.

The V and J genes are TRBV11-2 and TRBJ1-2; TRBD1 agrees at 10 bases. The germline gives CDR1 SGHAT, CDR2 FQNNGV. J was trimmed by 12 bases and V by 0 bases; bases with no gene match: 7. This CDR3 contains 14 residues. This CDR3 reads CASSLDWTGGPNTF. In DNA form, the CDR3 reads TGTGCCAGCAGCTTAGATTGGACAGGGGGACCCAACACCTTC. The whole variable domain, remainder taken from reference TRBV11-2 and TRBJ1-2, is EAGVAQSPRYKIIEKRQSVAFWCNPISGHATLYWYQQILGQGPKLLIQFQNNGVVDDSQLPKDRFSAERLKGVDSTLKIQPAKLEDSAVYLCASSLDWTGGPNTFGSGTRLTVV.

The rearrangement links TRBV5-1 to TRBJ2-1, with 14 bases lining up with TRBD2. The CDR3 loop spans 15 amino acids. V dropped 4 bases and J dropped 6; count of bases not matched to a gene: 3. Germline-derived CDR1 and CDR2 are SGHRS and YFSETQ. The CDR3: CASSPTSGRANEQFF. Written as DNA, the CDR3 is TGCGCCAGCAGCCCGACTAGCGGGAGGGCCAATGAGCAGTTCTTC.

The CDR3 DNA follows: TGTGCCAGTACCATGGAGGGTAATAGCAATCAGCCCCAGCATTTT. It specifies CASTMEGNSNQPQHF. This chain joins TRBV19 and TRBJ1-5; D unclear. The CDR3 loop spans 15 amino acids. CDR1 is LNHDA, CDR2 SQIVND, per germline (reference sequence). V dropped 7 bases and J dropped 0 bases, with 13 bases sitting between them.

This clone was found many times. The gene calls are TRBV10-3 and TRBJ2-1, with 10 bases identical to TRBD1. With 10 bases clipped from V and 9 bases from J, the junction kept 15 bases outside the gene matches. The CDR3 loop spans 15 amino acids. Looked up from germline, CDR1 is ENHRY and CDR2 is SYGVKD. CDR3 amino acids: CATRPGQGWVREQFF. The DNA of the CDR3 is TGTGCCACCCGACCGGGACAGGGGTGGGTACGTGAGCAGTTCTTC.

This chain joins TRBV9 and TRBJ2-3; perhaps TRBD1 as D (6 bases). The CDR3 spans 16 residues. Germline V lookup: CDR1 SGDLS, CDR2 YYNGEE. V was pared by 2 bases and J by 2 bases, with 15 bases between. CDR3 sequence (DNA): TGTGCCAGCAGCGTTGGACCGGACAGACCCACAGATACGCAGTATTTT. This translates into CASSVGPDRPTDTQYF.

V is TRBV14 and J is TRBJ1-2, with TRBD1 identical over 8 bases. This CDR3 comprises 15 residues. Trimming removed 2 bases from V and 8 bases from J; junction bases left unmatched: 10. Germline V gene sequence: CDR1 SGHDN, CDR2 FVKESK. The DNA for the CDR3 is TGTGCCAGCAGCCAATTACCAGGGGGCGCGAACGGCTACACCTTC. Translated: CASSQLPGGANGYTF.